These 21 T cell receptor beta chains originate from one sample sequenced in a study of blood T cells in healthy people across ages. Using a J-beta primer mix together with a sample-barcoded 5' primer, a second PCR was run for roughly 6 to 12 cycles. TCRdb re-called the 5' RACE reads through MiXCR, storing one row per CDR3 protein. The table shows 850,000 to 1,000,000 distinct CDR3 sequences, with about 53% occurring only once. The sample consisted of blood. These receptor sequences come from a woman aged 60-75 years in good health.

The chain has TRBV5-6 and TRBJ2-7, with D unresolved. The CDR3 sequence is 14 residues long. CDR1 SGHDT and CDR2 YYEEEE come from the germline V gene. V lost 4 bases and J lost 7, with 18 bases in between. The CDR3 reads CASSLLQGYNEQYF. The CDR3 DNA sequence: TGTGCCAGCAGCCTCTTGCAAGGTTACAATGAGCAGTACTTC.

CDR3 in DNA: TGTGCCAGCAGCCGGGACCTTTCTCGCACAGAGCAGTTCTTC. It translates to CASSRDLSRTEQFF. The V call is TRBV12-3 or TRBV12-4, the J call TRBJ2-1; TRBD1 or TRBD2 may be the D gene (5 bases each). This CDR3 has 14 residues. V lost 6 bases, J lost 10 bases, and 19 bases lay in between.

The CDR3 nucleotides are TGCAGCGCCACCCAGGGAAGGGACTACGAGCAGTACTTC. The encoded protein is CSATQGRDYEQYF. V gene TRBV29-1 combines with J gene TRBJ2-7, with D perhaps matching TRBD1 (5 bases). Germline V gene data show CDR1 as SQVTM and CDR2 as ANQGSEA. V was pared by 7 bases and J by 3 bases, with 16 bases between. This CDR3 comprises 13 residues.

On this clonotype: Possible read error: a much larger clone is one base away. The V gene is TRBV4-2, the J gene TRBJ1-2; D is unresolved. Germline V CDR1 and CDR2: LGHNA, YNFKEQ. V was clipped by 8 bases and J by 6 bases, with 22 bases between them. The CDR3 totals 15 residues. Written as DNA, the CDR3 is TGTGCCAGCGGCGAGTCGATTGGGGTAGTTGATGGCTACACCTTC. Translation: CASGESIGVVDGYTF.

This clonotype was seen a handful of times. The chain combines TRBV29-1 with TRBJ2-7; D call uncertain. The germline CDR1 and CDR2 sequences are SQVTM and ANQGSEA. Trimming left V 4 bases short and J 4 bases short, with 11 bases between. This CDR3 spans 12 amino acids. CDR3: CSVGRPPYEQYF. CDR3 DNA sequence: TGCAGCGTTGGCCGACCCCCATACGAGCAGTACTTC.

The table lists this clonotype with a few counts. The chain employs TRBV5-1 and TRBJ2-6; D not resolved. Per the germline V gene, CDR1 is SGHRS and CDR2 is YFSETQ. Trimming stripped 7 bases from V and 2 bases from J, with 13 bases between. The CDR3 extends over 15 amino acids. The CDR3, as DNA: TGCGCCAGCCGACAAACTTGGGCTGGGGCCAACGTCCTGACTTTC. It translates to CASRQTWAGANVLTF.

This clonotype came up once. The chain couples TRBV7-7 to TRBJ1-2; perhaps TRBD1 as D (5 bases). The length of the CDR3 is 15 residues. The germline V gene has CDR1 SSHAT and CDR2 FNYEAQ (reference sequence). The CDR3 sequence is CAQWGDPPFNYGYTF. The CDR3 DNA is TGTGCGCAATGGGGGGACCCACCTTTTAACTATGGCTACACCTTC.

CDR3 region: CASSPQGGRDQYF. The CDR3 DNA is TGTGCCAGCAGCCCCCAAGGCGGGAGGGATCAGTACTTC. The genes are TRBV7-8 and TRBJ2-5; 9 bases are shared with TRBD2. Trimming took 5 bases from V and 11 from J; bases not matched to a gene: 9. Germline CDR1 is SGHVS and CDR2 is FQNEAQ. This CDR3 comprises 13 residues.

The gene calls are TRBV7-8 and TRBJ2-1, with a weak D call TRBD2 (6 bases). This CDR3 spans 14 amino acids. Germline V lookup: CDR1 SGHVS, CDR2 FQNEAQ. Trimming took 5 bases from V and 7 from J, leaving 15 bases between them. DNA for the CDR3: TGTGCCAGCAGCGGCGGGGCCCTCCAGAATGAGCAGTTCTTC. It is translated as CASSGGALQNEQFF.

There are a few counts of this clonotype. The chain joins TRBV7-2 to TRBJ1-2; TRBD1 is a possible D gene (5 bases). CDR1 and CDR2 (germline): SGHTA, FQGNSA. The CDR3 consists of 13 residues. V was pared by 3 bases and J by 4 bases, with 9 bases between. The CDR3 here is CASSLTEGYGYTF. The CDR3 DNA follows: TGTGCCAGCAGCTTGACAGAGGGCTATGGCTACACCTTC.

The chain joins TRBV28 to TRBJ2-5; 9 nucleotides match TRBD2. Per germline, CDR1 MDHEN and CDR2 SYDVKM. The CDR3 runs 15 residues. Trimming at V came to 2 bases and at J to 2 bases, leaving 3 bases not matched to a gene. The CDR3 nucleotides read TGTGCCAGCAGTTTAGCGGGAGGGATACAAGAGACCCAGTACTTC. It codes for CASSLAGGIQETQYF.

The rearrangement uses TRBV5-1 and TRBJ2-4; 7 bases are a match to TRBD1. The J call may be in error: the DNA end matches TRBJ2-7 better. CDR3 length: 15 residues. Germline V gene data show CDR1 as SGHRS and CDR2 as YFSETQ. The CDR3 DNA reads TGCGCCAGCAGCCCACCGGGACAGAGGTCGTACGAGCAGTACTTC. It is translated as CASSPPGQRSYEQYF.

The chain joins TRBV12-3 or TRBV12-4 to TRBJ2-1; no reliable D call. The CDR3 has 15 amino acids. Trimming pared 1 base from V and 3 bases from J, leaving 10 bases between. The CDR3 spells CASSLGPGNYNEQFF. The CDR3, as DNA: TGTGCCAGCAGTTTAGGTCCAGGTAACTACAATGAGCAGTTCTTC.

V gene TRBV6-1 combines with J gene TRBJ2-7, with 7 bases fitting TRBD1. The tail of the sequence fits TRBJ2-5 better, so the J call may be wrong. Germline V lookup: CDR1 MNHNS, CDR2 SASEGT. This CDR3 has 14 residues. The CDR3 reads CASRHQGVQETQYF. CDR3 in DNA: TGTGCCAGCAGACACCAGGGGGTCCAGGAGACCCAGTACTTC.

V is TRBV9 and J is TRBJ2-3; TRBD2 aligns across 8 bases. The CDR3 extends over 16 amino acids. The germline CDR1 and CDR2 sequences are SGDLS and YYNGEE. J was trimmed by 2 bases and V by 2 bases; bases with no gene match: 7. CDR3 region: CASSVTSGQFTDTQYF. The CDR3 DNA is TGTGCCAGCAGCGTTACTAGCGGCCAATTCACAGATACGCAGTATTTT.

The CDR3 nucleotides are TGCGCCAGCAGCCCCCTGTGGGTAGGATCCTACGAGCAGTACTTC. It specifies CASSPLWVGSYEQYF. The rearrangement links TRBV4-1 to TRBJ2-7; D is ambiguous. This CDR3 is 15 amino acids long. V gave up 4 bases and J gave up 1 base, with 14 bases separating them. Germline-derived CDR1 and CDR2 are MGHRA and YSYEKL.

This chain joins TRBV6-1 and TRBJ2-1; 8 nucleotides agree with TRBD2. Looked up from germline, CDR1 is MNHNS and CDR2 is SASEGT. This CDR3 region has 19 residues. The J segment lost 6 bases and the V segment lost 6 bases, leaving 22 bases of the junction unmatched. CDR3 in amino acids: CASRPQLSKWAGGSNEQFF. CDR3 DNA sequence: TGTGCCAGCAGACCTCAGCTATCAAAGTGGGCGGGAGGCAGCAATGAGCAGTTCTTC.

This chain uses TRBV27 with TRBJ2-7; D gene uncertain. With 5 bases removed from V and 3 bases from J, the gap between germline ends came to 14 bases. The CDR3 contains 14 residues. Germline V gene lookup returns CDR1 MNHEY and CDR2 SMNVEV (reference sequence). The CDR3 is CASSKLGVGYEQYF. The DNA of the CDR3 is TGTGCCAGCAGTAAGCTCGGAGTTGGCTACGAGCAGTACTTC.

The chain combines TRBV20-1 with TRBJ2-1; TRBD1 aligns across 7 bases. The V and J ends lost 6 bases and 5 bases, in that order; junction bases with no gene match: 7. Looked up from germline, CDR1 is DFQATT and CDR2 is SNEGSKA (reference sequence). This CDR3 comprises 13 residues. CDR3 sequence: CSAKQGLHNEQFF. CDR3 DNA sequence: TGCAGTGCCAAACAGGGGCTTCACAATGAGCAGTTCTTC.

This chain links TRBV11-2 with TRBJ2-3; D remains unclear. Trimming stripped 4 bases from V and 5 bases from J, with 13 bases between. The length of the CDR3 is 14 residues. Germline V gene lookup returns CDR1 SGHAT and CDR2 FQNNGV. The DNA of the CDR3 is TGTGCCAGCAGCTCTACGCTAGGGTTAGATACGCAGTATTTT. Translating it yields CASSSTLGLDTQYF.

The V and J genes are TRBV7-9 and TRBJ2-1; D ambiguous. There are 19 residues in the CDR3. Germline V gene lookup returns CDR1 SEHNR and CDR2 FQNEAQ (reference sequence). V was clipped by 5 bases and J by 0 bases, with 23 bases between them. In DNA form, the CDR3 reads TGTGCCAGCAGCCAATCCAGACTCACCTCTATTCACTCCTACAATGAGCAGTTCTTC. It yields the protein CASSQSRLTSIHSYNEQFF.